This TCR beta chain was retrieved from a study of cytomegalovirus exposure and HLA in healthy donors. Study information: Clustering assigned approximately 78% of the roughly 400 genotyped donors to the Caucasian-associated ancestry cluster.

With 60 Vbeta and 13 Jbeta primers, the PCR was carried out. In the study's own analysis: Per a later analysis, the number of unique TCR beta chains was approximately 80 million, of which about 11 million were shared. Measured with immunoSEQ multiplex PCR; TCRdb has only the in-frame clones, and not every one. V and J calls and clone size follow that table, whereas D and trimming were derived from the DNA. The table shows under 200,000 clones, with roughly 80% occurring only once. The germline V gene has CDR1 SGHDT and CDR2 YYEEEE. V lost 4 bases and J lost 2; bases outside the gene matches: 6. This CDR3 is built from 15 residues.

The genes are TRBV5-6 and TRBJ1-2, with 9 bases lining up with TRBD1. The clonotype comes from a man aged 35 to 55 in good health and CMV-seronegative. Sequenced input: PBMCs. CDR3 protein: CASSAGTGKNYGYTF. The DNA of the CDR3 is TGTGCCAGCAGCGCCGGGACAGGGAAGAACTATGGCTACACCTTC.